This TCR beta chain originates from a study of identical twins. All donors were healthy Caucasians. A universal primer site was incorporated via template switching, and the cDNA contained unique molecular identifiers. TCRdb reprocessed the 5' RACE reads via MiXCR and lists one record per CDR3 protein. The table lists under 900,000 distinct CDR3 sequences, roughly 12% of them singletons. This CDR3 has 15 amino acids. Germline CDR1 MDHEN, CDR2 SYDVKM. J gave up 10 bases and V 5 bases, and 8 bases lay outside the gene matches. Separately, the same data were catalogued under a study of yellow fever vaccine responses in identical twins.

The TCR was taken from a woman aged 18-29 years in good health. The V and J genes are TRBV28 and TRBJ1-6; 10 bases agree with TRBD1. Sequenced input: PBMCs. The CDR3 DNA reads as TGTGCCAGCAGTCCAGGGACAGGGGATTGGTCACCCCTCCACTTT. Protein product: CASSPGTGDWSPLHF.